This TCR beta chain was identified during a study of T cells after yellow fever vaccination. The V and J ends lost 5 bases and 8 bases respectively, with 6 bases between them. Germline CDR1 SGHAT, CDR2 FQNNGV. This CDR3 spans 11 amino acids. For TCR, cDNA came from 5'RACE template switching, which added a universal primer site and UMIs. TCRdb ran MiXCR on the 5' RACE reads and lists one entry per CDR3 protein. The table lists a few hundred thousand distinct CDR3 sequences, about a sixth of them singletons. Points from the study as a whole: Booster sampling recovered most clones from primary vaccination (nearly 98% CD4, roughly 90% CD8).

This clonotype was observed many times. The target antigen is unknown. The clonotype comes from a man between 18 and 35 years old who received the YFV17D yellow fever vaccine. This sequence joins TRBV11-2 and TRBJ1-4, with unresolved D. Sequencing was performed on PBMCs, taken 5 to 6 days after the first yellow fever vaccination. CDR3 sequence: CASSHGEKLFF. In DNA form, the CDR3 reads TGTGCCAGCAGCCACGGCGAAAAACTGTTTTTT.